The TCR beta chain described here comes from a study of cytomegalovirus exposure and HLA in healthy donors. Whole-study context: From about 200 million T cells, an earlier analysis saw 90 million to 130 million unique TCR beta sequences.

As concerns this clone: Its antigen is unidentified.

The V segment lost 7 bases and the J segment 4 bases; nucleotides outside the gene matches: 6. The germline gives CDR1 SNHLY, CDR2 FYNNEI. There are 13 residues in the CDR3. 13 Jbeta primers and 60 Vbeta primers were used for the PCR. Data came from immunoSEQ multiplex PCR; TCRdb stores just in-frame clones and leaves some out. This sample carries about 150,000 clones, approximately 71% of them seen once, and the ten largest clones take roughly 12%. Study-wide points: The study assumed roughly uniform donor sequencing depth for presence/absence analyses. Because they were indistinguishable, some V segments, including TRBV6-2 and TRBV6-3, were excluded. Other equally common chains were less clonally expanded than HLA-associated TCR beta chains, a later analysis showed.

The chain has TRBV2 and TRBJ2-5; 7 bases fit TRBD2. The clonotype was recovered from a man between 18 and 29 years old in good health and CMV-seropositive. The sequenced material came from PBMCs. The CDR3: CASIPGLGETQYF. The CDR3, as DNA: TGTGCCAGCATCCCCGGACTAGGAGAGACCCAGTACTTC.